Listed below are T cell receptor beta chains from one sample, sequenced in a study of blood T cell repertoires in COVID-19. This table comes from immunoSEQ multiplex PCR, and its TCRdb copy is limited to in-frame clones, with some not included. The data hold 250,000 to 350,000 clones, with 75% to 90% observed a single time. Material: peripheral blood. These receptors were collected from a woman under 40 who had recovered from COVID-19. Each CDR3 is given with its conserved first and last residue. The D gene is left open where the match is weak. Not all rows give a size; the values are once, few, many and, for expanded clones, a class.

J,D,size,V,DNA,CDR3
TRBJ2-5,TRBD2,few,TRBV7-8,TGTGCCAGCAGCCGGGATAGCGGGGACCAAGAGACCCAGTACTTC,CASSRDSGDQETQYF
TRBJ1-2,.,.,TRBV3-1/TRBV3-2,TGTGCCAGCAGCCAAGATCTCCAGGGCCCATACTATGGCTACACCTTC,CASSQDLQGPYYGYTF
TRBJ2-3,TRBD2,.,TRBV29-1,TGCAGCGTTGTCAAGCGGGGAAGCACAGATACGCAGTATTTT,CSVVKRGSTDTQYF
TRBJ2-3,TRBD2,.,TRBV5-4,TGTGCCGGGACTAGCGGGAGCCGGCCAGATACGCAGTATTTT,CAGTSGSRPDTQYF
TRBJ2-5,TRBD1,.,TRBV2,TGTGCCAGCAGTGGGCAACTGCGGGACAGGCGACAAGAGACCCAGTACTTC,CASSGQLRDRRQETQYF
TRBJ1-1,.,once,TRBV11-2,TGTGCCAGCAGCTTCCAGTACACTGAAGCTTTCTTT,CASSFQYTEAFF
TRBJ2-3,.,.,TRBV6-5,TGTGCCAGCGGTTACAGGAAGGGGACAGATACGCAGTATTTT,CASGYRKGTDTQYF
TRBJ1-4,.,.,TRBV19,TGTGCCAGCAGCGTAACTAATGAAAAACTGTTTTTT,CASSVTNEKLFF
TRBJ2-7,TRBD1,.,TRBV28,TGTGCCAGCAGTCCCCGGGACAGGGACCACGAGCAGTACTTC,CASSPRDRDHEQYF
TRBJ1-6,TRBD1,few,TRBV9,TGTGCCAGCAGCGGACAGGGGAATAATTCACCCCTCCACTTT,CASSGQGNNSPLHF
TRBJ2-3,TRBD1,.,TRBV6-5,TGTGCCAGCAGTTACCCCGGGACAGGGGTGGGAGATACGCAGTATTTT,CASSYPGTGVGDTQYF
TRBJ1-1,.,.,TRBV12-3/TRBV12-4,TGTGCCAGCAGGGTACAGGGTCCTGAAGCTTTCTTT,CASRVQGPEAFF
TRBJ2-3,TRBD1,.,TRBV11-2,TGTGCCAGCAGCTTAGGCTTTCGACCCGGGACAGTAAGAGATACGCAGTATTTT,CASSLGFRPGTVRDTQYF
TRBJ1-1,.,.,TRBV7-3,TGTGCCAGCAGCCCATCGGGACTCAAGAAGGACACTGAAGCTTTCTTT,CASSPSGLKKDTEAFF
TRBJ2-3,TRBD1,.,TRBV24-1,TGTGCCACCAGTGAGTCCGGGACAGGGTGGGATACGCAGTATTTT,CATSESGTGWDTQYF
TRBJ2-5,.,.,TRBV2,TGTGCCAGCAGTGAGTCGCTAGGGGAAGAGACCCAGTACTTC,CASSESLGEETQYF
TRBJ1-2,.,once,TRBV4-2,TGTGCCAGCAGCCAAGGGGAAAAGACAGCTCCGATCTTC,CASSQGEKTAPIF
TRBJ1-5,TRBD1,once,TRBV7-3,TGTGCCAGCAGCCCGGGGGACAGGGGAGGCGGTCAGCCCCAGCATTTT,CASSPGDRGGGQPQHF
TRBJ1-2,TRBD1,.,TRBV2,TGTGCCAGCAGGGTTGGACAGGGGTCTTCCTATGGCTACACCTTC,CASRVGQGSSYGYTF
TRBJ2-6,TRBD1,.,TRBV9,TGTGCCAGCAGCCCGGGACAGTCCCCCTCTGGGGCCAACGTCCTGACTTTC,CASSPGQSPSGANVLTF
TRBJ1-1,.,.,TRBV3-1/TRBV3-2,TGTGCCAGCAGCCAAGTAGACAGGAACACTGAAGCTTTCTTT,CASSQVDRNTEAFF
TRBJ1-1,TRBD1,.,TRBV30,TGTGCCTGGAGTAGAACAGGGGACACTGAAGCTTTCTTT,CAWSRTGDTEAFF
TRBJ1-3,.,once,TRBV28,TGTGCCAGCAGTTTGGGCACCATAGGAGGAAACACCATATATTTT,CASSLGTIGGNTIYF
TRBJ2-2,.,.,TRBV3-1/TRBV3-2,TGTGCCAGCAGCCAAATCCGGGACATTACCGGGGAGCTGTTTTTT,CASSQIRDITGELFF
TRBJ2-1,TRBD2,.,TRBV30,TGTGCCTGGAGTGTGGCTAGCGGGGGGGCCGGGGATGAGCAGTTCTTC,CAWSVASGGAGDEQFF
TRBJ2-2,.,.,TRBV27,TGTGCCAGCACCAGGGCGGGGACCGGGGAGCTGTTTTTT,CASTRAGTGELFF
TRBJ2-1,.,.,TRBV5-4,TGTGCCAGCAGCTTGGAGCAGGGGCCCTACAATGAGCAGTTCTTC,CASSLEQGPYNEQFF
TRBJ2-5,.,.,TRBV5-8,TGTGCCAGCAGCTTGGGACAGGACTGGGAGACCCAGTACTTC,CASSLGQDWETQYF
TRBJ1-2,TRBD1,.,TRBV6-5,TGTGCCAGCAGTACGACAGGGGGAAATGGCTACACCTTC,CASSTTGGNGYTF
TRBJ1-2,.,.,TRBV21-1,TGTGCCAGCAGCAAAGGGGCCCGTCGGGGTTCCTATGGCTACACCTTC,CASSKGARRGSYGYTF
TRBJ2-4,TRBD1,.,TRBV19,TGTGCCAGTAGTACCCAGGGACAGGGGGAAAACATTCAGTACTTC,CASSTQGQGENIQYF
TRBJ1-4,.,.,TRBV5-1,TGCGCCAGCAGAGACAGTTACGGCGGTGAAAAACTGTTTTTT,CASRDSYGGEKLFF
TRBJ2-1,.,.,TRBV18,TGTGCCAGCTCACCAAGACGGAGCTACCCACCCTACAATGAGCAGTTCTTC,CASSPRRSYPPYNEQFF
TRBJ1-4,TRBD1,.,TRBV6-6,TGTGCCAGCAGTTTTCCAGGGGGGTCTGAAAAACTGTTTTTT,CASSFPGGSEKLFF
TRBJ2-7,TRBD2,.,TRBV2,TGTGCCAGCAGTGAATGGCTAGCGGGAAAGGCCTACGAGCAGTACTTC,CASSEWLAGKAYEQYF
TRBJ1-5,TRBD1,.,TRBV20-1,TGCAGTGCTAGTAAAGGGGGCGTTTATAGCAATCAGCCCCAGCATTTT,CSASKGGVYSNQPQHF
TRBJ2-7,.,.,TRBV12-3/TRBV12-4,TGTGCCAGCAGTTTGGCCCACGAGCAGTACTTC,CASSLAHEQYF
TRBJ2-3,.,once,TRBV29-1,TGCAGCGTAGGGGCCCTTAGCACAGATACGCAGTATTTT,CSVGALSTDTQYF
TRBJ2-7,TRBD2,once,TRBV28,TGTGCCAGCAGTCCGCGGACTAGCGGGAGATACGAGCAGTACTTC,CASSPRTSGRYEQYF
TRBJ2-1,TRBD2,.,TRBV7-2,TGTGCCAGCAGCCTACGGGGACTAGCGGACAATGAGCAGTTCTTC,CASSLRGLADNEQFF
TRBJ2-5,TRBD2,.,TRBV19,TGTGCCAGTAGCCCCGATAGCGGGAGTGGGGAGACCCAGTACTTC,CASSPDSGSGETQYF
TRBJ2-2,TRBD1,once,TRBV5-1,TGCGCCAGCCTGGACAGGGGGAGTAGTACCGGGGAGCTGTTTTTT,CASLDRGSSTGELFF
TRBJ2-3,TRBD2,.,TRBV7-9,TGTGCCAGCAGCTCCGTAACGGGAGGGAGCACAGATACGCAGTATTTT,CASSSVTGGSTDTQYF
TRBJ1-1,.,.,TRBV6-5,TGTGCCAGCAGTTGGACCGTACGGGGGAACACTGAAGCTTTCTTT,CASSWTVRGNTEAFF
TRBJ2-1,TRBD1,.,TRBV20-1,TGCAGTGCTAGTTTAGGGGGCTATGAGCAGTTCTTC,CSASLGGYEQFF
TRBJ1-4,.,.,TRBV9,TGTGCCAGCAGCGTAGCAAGAACCACCGGGGAAAAACTGTTTTTT,CASSVARTTGEKLFF
TRBJ2-5,.,.,TRBV11-2,TGTGCCAGCACCCCTATGAGAGGGCAAGAGACCCAGTACTTC,CASTPMRGQETQYF
TRBJ2-1,TRBD2,.,TRBV18,TGTGCCAGCTCACCATCGGCGGGAGTGGAATTTAGGCAGTTCTTC,CASSPSAGVEFRQFF
TRBJ2-2,.,.,TRBV18,TGTGCCAGCTCCAGGGAAACCGGGGAGCTGTTTTTT,CASSRETGELFF
TRBJ2-3,.,.,TRBV7-2,TGTGCCTCCGCGGAGACCTACACAGATACGCAGTATTTT,CASAETYTDTQYF
TRBJ2-4,TRBD2,.,TRBV3-1/TRBV3-2,TGTGCCAGCAGCCTTACTAGCGGGGGGCCCAACAAAAACATTCAGTACTTC,CASSLTSGGPNKNIQYF
TRBJ2-3,TRBD1,.,TRBV19,TGTGCCAGTACCATGGGACAGGGAAACACAGATACGCAGTATTTT,CASTMGQGNTDTQYF
TRBJ1-1,.,.,TRBV29-1,TGCAGCGTAGGACAGACCGGGACTGAAGCTTTCTTT,CSVGQTGTEAFF